The source of this T cell receptor beta chain is a study of T cells after yellow fever vaccination (dated by TCRdb to between 2018 and 2020). With regard to the full study: The SMART-Seq v4 Ultra Low Input RNA kit was used to prepare libraries from fractions with low cell numbers. Two healthy male donors made up the cohort, one aged 18 to 29 years and the other aged 30 to 40 years. To track T-cell clones before and after primary and booster YFV17D yellow fever vaccination, bulk TCR alpha and beta repertoires were sequenced longitudinally. Blood was drawn at multiple timepoints before and after primary and secondary immunization, with bulk PBMC replicates and cell subsets isolated.

What the study reported, not specific to this receptor: A small fraction of clonotypes showed up in both the CD4 and CD8 compartments, probably as a result of convergent recombination. Because only two donors were included in the study, the extent to which the findings can be generalized is limited. After the booster, most of the clones that had expanded following primary vaccination were detected again (96% of CD4 and roughly 88% of CD8), which suggests that memory was broadly maintained. Compared with the primary T-cell response, the secondary T-cell response was faster but weaker, reaching its peak on day 5 rather than on day 15. Computational filtering was needed because FACS-sorted repertoires could contain abundant contaminating clonotypes from the bulk population.

TCR cDNA was made using 5'RACE template switching, a step that added a universal primer site and unique molecular identifiers. Priming for cDNA synthesis came from both the TCR alpha and TCR beta constant segments. Library amplification involved two PCR steps, and the second step added sample barcodes and sequencing adapters. Sequencing of libraries was performed on Illumina HiSeq 2500 (2x100 bp) or NovaSeq (2x150 bp). The paper's processing steps were these. Reads were demultiplexed and collapsed into UMI consensus sequences with MIGEC, and V(D)J alignment was performed with MiXCR. Clonotypes responding to the vaccine were identified with edgeR on replicate PBMC samples, with the criteria of FDR below 0.01 and a log2 fold change above 5 up to day 15. CD4 or CD8 identity was assigned to each bulk clonotype according to whether the clonotype was present at higher abundance in the sequenced CD4 repertoire or the sequenced CD8 repertoire. In TCRdb, the public reads were trimmed at Q25 with fastp and aligned with MiXCR, with productive beta chains retained. Each CDR3 protein gets just one entry, which takes the most common genes and DNA from the rows behind it. In this record, the V and J calls reflect TCRdb's handling and not the investigators' own analysis. The sample table holds a few hundred thousand distinct CDR3 sequences, of which 6.8% were seen once. The ten largest clones add up to roughly a sixth of the sample.

This clonotype came up a few times. Its antigen specificity is not known. There are no base qualities to consult, and no much larger clone falls within one base. Reading from cysteine to phenylalanine, the CDR3 counts 15 amino acids. Of the read, only the CDR3 DNA is kept; its 45 bases are in frame from base 1. The V end loses 5 bases and the J end loses 5 bases, and a stretch of 16 bases separates them. Via the germline V gene (reference sequence), CDR1 is SGHAT and CDR2 FQDESV. The treatment or condition tag for this specimen amounts to: live attenuated yellow fever vaccine strain. Two biological replicates of bulk PBMCs were collected at each blood-draw timepoint. PBMCs were isolated from peripheral blood using a standard Ficoll-Paque protocol. TriZol was used to extract RNA from bulk PBMCs, CD4 and CD8 fractions, and dextramer-positive and dextramer-negative fractions.

The sample in question was PBMCs, obtained 45 days after the first yellow fever vaccination. This sequence was found in a man aged 18-30 years who received the YFV17D yellow fever vaccine. The chain was built from TRBV11-1 and TRBJ2-4, with a tentative D gene TRBD1 over 6 matching bases. The CDR3 region: CASSPSWTAENIQYF. The DNA is TGTGCCAGCAGCCCCTCGTGGACAGCAGAAAACATTCAGTACTTC.